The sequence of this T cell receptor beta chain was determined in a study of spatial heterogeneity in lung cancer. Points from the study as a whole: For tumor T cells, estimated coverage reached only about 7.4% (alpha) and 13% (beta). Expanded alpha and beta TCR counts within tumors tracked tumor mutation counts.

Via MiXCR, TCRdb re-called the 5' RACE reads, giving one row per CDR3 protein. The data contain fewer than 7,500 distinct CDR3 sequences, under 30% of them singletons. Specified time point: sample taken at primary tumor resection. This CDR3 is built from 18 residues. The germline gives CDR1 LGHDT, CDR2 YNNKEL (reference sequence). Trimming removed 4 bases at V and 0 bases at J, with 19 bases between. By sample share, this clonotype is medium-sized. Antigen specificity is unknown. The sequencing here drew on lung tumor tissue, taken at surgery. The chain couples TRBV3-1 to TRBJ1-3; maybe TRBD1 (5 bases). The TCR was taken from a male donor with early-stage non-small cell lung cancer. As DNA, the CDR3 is TGTGCCAGCAGCCCATCGTGGGGGGGGAGACTCTCTGGAAACACCATATATTTT. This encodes CASSPSWGGRLSGNTIYF.